This record concerns one T cell receptor beta chain sequence. The antigen is undetermined. There are 14 residues in the CDR3. The sample comes from a study of CXCR3-negative and CXCR3-positive naive CD8 T cells. Study findings and constraints: For naive cells, CXCR3-negative and CXCR3-positive subsets had similar TRBV-TRBJ usage; for memory cells, usage differed. Whereas both naive subsets had comparably high diversity, memory CD8+ cells had much lower diversity. Against CXCR3-negative naive cells, CXCR3-positive naive cells showed more hydrophobic TRB CDR3s.

Triplicates of some 300,000 cells were sorted from each CD8+ T cell subset. With UMI labels, 5' RACE was used to prepare the TRB cDNA libraries. TCRdb re-called the 5' RACE reads and gives one entry per CDR3 protein, without DNA. This sample's table reports over 150,000 distinct CDR3 sequences. The clonotype comes from a human donor in good health. Some clones in this sample may be carry-over from other donors' samples. This chain joins TRBV23-1 and TRBJ2-7; the D gene TCRdb calls, TRBD1, cannot be checked with no DNA. TRBV23-1 is known as an ORF, though its function is uncertain. The specimen sequenced was naive CXCR3+ CD8+ T cells from blood. As to subset: CD45RO-CCR7+CD27+CD95- naive CD8+ T cells expressing CXCR3 (TNR3+). CDR3 residues: CASWPGQPSYEQYF.